This record looks at one T cell receptor beta chain sequence and its context. Antigen specificity is unknown. This specimen belongs to a study of cytomegalovirus exposure and HLA in healthy donors. Notes on the study in general: Rare TCR sequences dominated, though some public TCRs recurred in many donors. Earlier analysis yielded a pattern in which most TCR beta V segments were productive about 90% or about 30% of the time. CMV serostatus was the sole immune exposure information available.

From germline, CDR1 is SGHRS and CDR2 YFSETQ. V was clipped by 4 bases and J by 0 bases; unmatched bases: 6. The CDR3 has 15 amino acids. Use of 60 Vbeta and 13 Jbeta primers characterized the PCR. Generated by immunoSEQ multiplex PCR, the TCRdb table keeps only in-frame clones and is missing some. The sample has roughly 150,000 clones, around 79% seen once. V and J are TRBV5-1 and TRBJ2-7, with 8 bases identical to TRBD1. The receptor comes from a male donor in good health and CMV-seronegative. Sequences were obtained from PBMCs. CDR3 protein: CASSGGQGSSYEQYF. Written as DNA, the CDR3 is TGCGCCAGCAGCGGCGGACAGGGTAGCTCCTACGAGCAGTACTTC.